One and the same sample provided the 19 T cell receptor beta chains below, sequenced in a study of regulatory T cells in long-lasting Graves disease. Arm-PCR of CDR3 regions and iRepertoire HTBI primers were the basis on which TCR beta libraries were built. TCRdb reprocessed the multiplex PCR reads via MiXCR and lists one record per CDR3 protein. The sample includes over 400,000 distinct CDR3 sequences, 12% to 15% of them seen just once. The time point was: newly diagnosed GD, antithyroid drugs for less than 3 months. PBMC RNA served as the TCR library source. This sample also belongs to another study, concerning T cells in Graves' hyperthyroidism and ophthalmopathy.

The sequences come from peripheral blood mononuclear cells (PBMCs), collected at new diagnosis, from a patient treated with antithyroid drugs. These receptors were taken from a woman aged 45-59 years with Graves disease.

In its sample, this clonotype was seen many times. The chain combines TRBV6-1 with TRBJ1-1; D is uncertain. The CDR3 runs to 13 residues. V was clipped by 4 bases and J by 1 base, with 7 bases between them. Per germline, CDR1 MNHNS and CDR2 SASEGT. CDR3 DNA sequence: TGTGCCAGCAGTGGATTTACGAACACTGAAGCTTTCTTT. It codes for CASSGFTNTEAFF.

This clonotype has ten or more counts. J is TRBJ2-3 and V is TRBV6-2 or TRBV6-3; TRBD2 matches at 14 bases. The J segment lost 5 bases and the V segment lost 4 bases, leaving 5 bases of the junction unmatched. The CDR3 is made up of 16 amino acids. CDR1 is MNHEY, CDR2 SVGEGT, per germline. CDR3 region: CASSLGLAGVIDTQYF. The CDR3 DNA is TGTGCCAGCAGTTTGGGACTAGCGGGAGTCATAGATACGCAGTATTTT.

This clonotype was picked up a small number of times. The genes are TRBV12-3 or TRBV12-4 and TRBJ1-6; maybe TRBD1 (5 bases). V was shortened by 6 bases and J by 10 bases, with 10 bases between the two germline ends. The CDR3 runs to 12 residues. The CDR3, as DNA: TGTGCCAGCAGCCCTGGGGCCTCACCCCTCCACTTT. It specifies CASSPGASPLHF.

This clonotype was seen repeatedly, ten times or more. The V gene is TRBV5-1, the J gene TRBJ2-5, with a possible D match to TRBD2 (5 bases). This CDR3 has 14 residues. The V end lost 5 bases, the J end lost 5 bases, and 16 bases lay between the germline ends. Germline V gives CDR1 SGHRS, CDR2 YFSETQ. As DNA, the CDR3 is TGCGCCAGCAGAGATACGGACTCCTGGGAGACCCAGTACTTC. It is translated as CASRDTDSWETQYF. The complete variable domain, with remaining parts taken from reference TRBV5-1 and TRBJ2-5, reads KAGVTQTPRYLIKTRGQQVTLSCSPISGHRSVSWYQQTPGQGLQFLFEYFSETQRNKGNFPGRFSGRQFSNSRSEMNVSTLELGDSALYLCASRDTDSWETQYFGPGTRLLVL.

This rearrangement joins TRBV7-6 to TRBJ2-1; 10 bases are a match to TRBD1. Trimming cost V 1 base and J 7 bases; bases outside gene matches: 7. CDR1 is SGHVS, CDR2 FNYEAQ, per germline. The CDR3 has 16 residues. CDR3 protein: CASSLVPDRGRNEQFF. The CDR3 DNA is TGTGCCAGCAGCTTAGTCCCGGACAGGGGGAGGAATGAGCAGTTCTTC.

Ten or more counts support this clonotype. The chain uses TRBV27 and TRBJ2-1; D unresolved. Trimming left V 4 bases short and J 9 bases short, with 16 bases between. CDR1 is MNHEY, CDR2 SMNVEV, per germline (reference sequence). There are 14 residues in the CDR3. CDR3 protein: CASSSHERRSEQFF. DNA of the CDR3: TGTGCCAGCAGTTCACATGAACGACGAAGTGAGCAGTTCTTC.

In its sample, this clonotype was seen many times. The rearrangement links TRBV9 to TRBJ1-1; 11 bases agree with TRBD1. The germline gives CDR1 SGDLS, CDR2 YYNGEE. CDR3 size: 18 residues. The J segment lost 3 bases and the V segment lost 0 bases, leaving 10 bases of the junction unmatched. As DNA, the CDR3 is TGTGCCAGCAGCGTAGGGACAGGGGGCGAGAAATCGGACACTGAAGCTTTCTTT. Protein product: CASSVGTGGEKSDTEAFF.

This clonotype was seen once. The chain has TRBV5-1 and TRBJ2-7; 8 bases map to TRBD1. V shed 7 bases, J shed 0 bases, and the junction held 9 bases outside the gene matches. The CDR3 runs 15 residues. In germline, CDR1 is SGHRS, CDR2 YFSETQ. The chain's CDR3 is CASAPGGYGSYEQYF. As DNA, the CDR3 is TGCGCCAGCGCGCCAGGGGGCTACGGCTCCTACGAGCAGTACTTC. The full variable domain, completed using reference TRBV5-1 and TRBJ2-7, is KAGVTQTPRYLIKTRGQQVTLSCSPISGHRSVSWYQQTPGQGLQFLFEYFSETQRNKGNFPGRFSGRQFSNSRSEMNVSTLELGDSALYLCASAPGGYGSYEQYFGPGTRLTVT.

As concerns this clonotype: Being one base from a much bigger clone, this may be a read error. V gene TRBV7-9 combines with J gene TRBJ2-2; perhaps TRBD2 as D (6 bases). CDR3 size: 14 residues. Germline CDR1 SEHNR, CDR2 FQNEAQ (reference sequence). Written as DNA, the CDR3 is TGTGCCAGCAGCCCGTTCCGCGGGAAAGTTGAGCTGCTTTTT. Translated, it gives CASSPFRGKVELLF.

The chain has TRBV19 and TRBJ2-1; D ambiguous. CDR3 length: 16 amino acids. Trimming removed 2 bases at V and 1 base at J, with 12 bases between. CDR1 is LNHDA, CDR2 SQIVND, per germline (reference sequence). For the CDR3, the DNA is TGTGCCAGTAGTATATCCCAGTTCCGATCCTACAATGAGCAGTTCTTC. This gives the protein CASSISQFRSYNEQFF.

The table lists this clonotype with many counts. The chain uses TRBV6-1 and TRBJ1-5; possibly TRBD1 for D (5 bases). The V gene's germline CDR1 is MNHNS and CDR2 SASEGT. The CDR3 contains 17 residues. Trimming cost V 6 bases and J 2 bases, with 20 bases left between them. The CDR3 here is CASSSLSAGYGNQPQHF. The CDR3 nucleotides read TGTGCCAGCAGCTCCCTGAGTGCAGGGTATGGCAATCAGCCCCAGCATTTT.

This clonotype has a count of ten or more. The rearrangement uses TRBV29-1 and TRBJ1-5; 7 bases are shared with TRBD1. The CDR3 runs 13 residues. Looked up from germline, CDR1 is SQVTM and CDR2 is ANQGSEA. The V gene end was trimmed by 4 bases and the J gene end by 3 bases; junction bases not matched to a gene: 3. The CDR3 region is CSVAQGVNQPQHF. CDR3 nucleotides: TGCAGCGTTGCCCAGGGGGTCAATCAGCCCCAGCATTTT.

This clonotype has more than one count but fewer than ten. The genes are TRBV29-1 and TRBJ2-5, with 7 bases aligning to TRBD2. Trimming cost V 5 bases and J 7 bases; bases outside gene matches: 7. From germline, CDR1 is SQVTM and CDR2 ANQGSEA. The CDR3 length is 12 residues. The CDR3 region is CSVLAGEGTQYF. The CDR3 region has the DNA TGCAGCGTTCTGGCGGGAGAGGGGACCCAGTACTTC.

This clonotype was observed a handful of times. The genes are TRBV5-5 and TRBJ1-6, with 7 bases matching TRBD1. V lost 3 bases to trimming and J lost 7 bases; unmatched junction nucleotides: 13. Germline loops: CDR1 SGHKS, CDR2 YYEKEE (reference sequence). The CDR3 covers 17 residues. The CDR3 sequence is CASSSRTMGQLNSPLHF. For the CDR3, the DNA is TGTGCCAGCAGCTCCCGGACGATGGGACAGCTGAATTCACCCCTCCACTTT. Looking up the rest from reference TRBV5-5 and TRBJ1-6 gives the full variable domain: DAGVTQSPTHLIKTRGQQVTLRCSPISGHKSVSWYQQVLGQGPQFIFQYYEKEERGRGNFPDRFSARQFPNYSSELNVNALLLGDSALYLCASSSRTMGQLNSPLHFGNGTRLTVT.

This clonotype came up many times. The CDR3 nucleotides read TGTGCCAGCAGTCACACTCATGGTGGAACCACAGATACGCAGTATTTT. Translated: CASSHTHGGTTDTQYF. The rearrangement uses TRBV6-1 and TRBJ2-3; no firm D call. V lost 5 bases and J 2 bases, leaving 17 bases between the germline ends. The CDR3 extends over 16 amino acids. CDR1 and CDR2 (germline): MNHNS, SASEGT.

In this sample, this clonotype turned up many times. The chain employs TRBV12-3 or TRBV12-4 and TRBJ1-5, with 8 bases lining up with TRBD1. The junction had 4 bases not matched to a gene; V was cut back by 5 bases and J by 1 base. This CDR3 is built from 15 residues. The chain's CDR3 is CASSRQGQSNQPQHF. CDR3 in DNA: TGTGCCAGCAGTCGACAGGGGCAGAGCAATCAGCCCCAGCATTTT.

This clonotype was observed a handful of times. V gene TRBV27 combines with J gene TRBJ2-1, with D possibly TRBD2 on 6 matching bases. Trimming pared 6 bases from V and 8 bases from J, leaving 17 bases between. The V gene's germline CDR1 is MNHEY and CDR2 SMNVEV (reference sequence). The CDR3 has 14 amino acids. CDR3 DNA sequence: TGTGCCAGCAGAGCCTCATGGAGGGCCGATGAGCAGTTCTTC. It codes for CASRASWRADEQFF.

This clonotype has a count of ten or more. The DNA for the CDR3 is TGTGCCAGCAGGCGAGTAGCGGGAGCCTTCAATGAGCAGTTCTTC. Its protein product is CASRRVAGAFNEQFF. The chain employs TRBV27 and TRBJ2-1; 9 bases are a match to TRBD2. This CDR3 region has 15 residues. The V segment lost 6 bases and the J segment 6 bases; nucleotides outside the gene matches: 9. The germline gives CDR1 MNHEY, CDR2 SMNVEV (reference sequence).

This clonotype was detected many times. The rearrangement joins TRBV7-9 to TRBJ2-7; D is possibly TRBD1 (6 bases). Germline-derived CDR1 and CDR2 are SEHNR and FQNEAQ (reference sequence). V lost 3 bases and J lost 3, with 12 bases in between. The CDR3 length is 14 residues. For the CDR3, the DNA is TGTGCCAGCAGCTTTCCGGGGACATTCTACGAGCAGTACTTC. This sequence encodes CASSFPGTFYEQYF.